This T cell receptor (beta chain) is drawn from a study of blood T cell repertoires in COVID-19. The CDR3 consists of 15 residues. Germline-derived CDR1 and CDR2 are LGHNA and YSLEER. The germline V and J ends were trimmed by 3 bases and 1 base, with 13 bases remaining between them. The protocol was immunoSEQ multiplex PCR, while the TCRdb copy is restricted to in-frame clones and leaves out a portion. The repertoire holds 200,000 to 250,000 clones, roughly nine tenths seen once, with 9.5% to 15% in the top ten. The chain carries TRBV4-3 and TRBJ2-7; D might be TRBD2 (6 bases). The clonotype was recovered from a woman between 18 and 29 years old who had recovered from COVID-19. Material: peripheral blood. CDR3 region: CASSQTGGSSYEQYF. In nucleotides, the CDR3 is TGCGCCAGCAGCCAGACTGGAGGGAGTTCCTACGAGCAGTACTTC.